This T cell receptor beta chain was sequenced during a study of OX40 agonist ivuxolimab in advanced cancers. The assay was immunoSEQ multiplex PCR, and TCRdb's table has in-frame clones only and misses some. The table has 45,000 to 50,000 clones, roughly 90% seen once; the top ten hold under 20%. This CDR3 spans 19 amino acids. Germline V gene data show CDR1 as SGHTA and CDR2 as FQGNSA. The V end lost 2 bases, the J end lost 2 bases, and 25 bases lay between the germline ends. Sequencing was performed on CD4+ or CD8+ T cells sorted from blood, taken in a trial of the OX40 agonist ivuxolimab. The TCR was taken from an adult with an advanced solid tumor such as melanoma, head and neck, liver or kidney cancer. This rearrangement joins TRBV7-2 to TRBJ2-7; TRBD1 might be the D (6 bases). CDR3 protein: CASSLNFAQGYRAPYEQYF. DNA of the CDR3: TGTGCCAGCAGCTTAAATTTTGCGCAGGGGTATAGGGCTCCCTACGAGCAGTACTTC.